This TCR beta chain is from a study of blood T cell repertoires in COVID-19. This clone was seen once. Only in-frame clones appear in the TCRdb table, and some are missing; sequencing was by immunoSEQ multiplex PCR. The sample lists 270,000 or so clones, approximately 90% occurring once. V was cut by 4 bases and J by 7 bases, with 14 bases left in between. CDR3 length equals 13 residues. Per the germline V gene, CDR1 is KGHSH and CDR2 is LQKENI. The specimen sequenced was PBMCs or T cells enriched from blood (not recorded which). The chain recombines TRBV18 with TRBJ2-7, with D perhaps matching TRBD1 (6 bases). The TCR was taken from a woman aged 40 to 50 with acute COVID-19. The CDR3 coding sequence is TGTGCCAGCTCACGAAACAGGGACGGTGAGCAGTACTTC. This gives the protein CASSRNRDGEQYF.